This T cell receptor beta chain is drawn from a study of blood T cell repertoires in COVID-19. This CDR3 contains 21 residues. CDR1 and CDR2 from the germline V gene are SGDLS and YYNGEE. V was pared by 3 bases and J by 2 bases, with 20 bases of the junction left unmatched. Here immunoSEQ multiplex PCR was the method, and the copy in TCRdb shows in-frame clones only, minus some. The data show some 70,000 clones, approximately 80% seen once. The rearrangement joins TRBV9 to TRBJ2-6, with 7 bases aligning to TRBD1. Sequenced sample: peripheral blood. This clonotype was obtained from a man in his forties or fifties with COVID-19, enrolled during active disease. The CDR3 region has the DNA TGTGCCAGCAGCGCCGCCGGGACAGCCGCATCCCGAGGGGCTGGGGCCAACGTCCTGACTTTC. Encoded protein: CASSAAGTAASRGAGANVLTF.